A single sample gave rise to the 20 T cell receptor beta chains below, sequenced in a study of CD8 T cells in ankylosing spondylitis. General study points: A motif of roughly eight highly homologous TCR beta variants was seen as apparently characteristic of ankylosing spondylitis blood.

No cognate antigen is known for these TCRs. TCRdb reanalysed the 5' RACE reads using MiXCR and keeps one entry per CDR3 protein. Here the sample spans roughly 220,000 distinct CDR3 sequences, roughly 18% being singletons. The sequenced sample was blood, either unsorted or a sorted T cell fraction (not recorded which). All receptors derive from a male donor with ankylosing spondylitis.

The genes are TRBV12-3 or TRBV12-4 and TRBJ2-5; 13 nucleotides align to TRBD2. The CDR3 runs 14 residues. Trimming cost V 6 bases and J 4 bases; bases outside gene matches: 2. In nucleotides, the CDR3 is TGTGCCAGCAGCCGGACTAGCGGGAGAGAGACCCAGTACTTC. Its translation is CASSRTSGRETQYF.

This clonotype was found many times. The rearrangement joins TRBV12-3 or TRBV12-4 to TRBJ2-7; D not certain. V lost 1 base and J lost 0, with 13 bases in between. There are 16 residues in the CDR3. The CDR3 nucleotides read TGTGCCAGCAGTTTAGGAGCCAGTGTTAACTCCTACGAGCAGTACTTC. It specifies CASSLGASVNSYEQYF.

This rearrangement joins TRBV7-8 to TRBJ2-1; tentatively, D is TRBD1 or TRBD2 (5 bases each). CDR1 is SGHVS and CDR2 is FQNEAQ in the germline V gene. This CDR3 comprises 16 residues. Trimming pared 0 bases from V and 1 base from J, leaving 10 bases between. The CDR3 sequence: CASSLAGDGSYNEQFF. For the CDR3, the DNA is TGTGCCAGCAGCTTAGCTGGGGACGGGTCCTACAATGAGCAGTTCTTC.

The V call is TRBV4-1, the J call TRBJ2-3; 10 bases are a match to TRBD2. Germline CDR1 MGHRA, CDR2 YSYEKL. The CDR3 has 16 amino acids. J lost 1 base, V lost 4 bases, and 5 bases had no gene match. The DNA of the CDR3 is TGCGCCAGCAGCCCCTCCGGGACTAGCGGCACAGATACGCAGTATTTT. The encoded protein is CASSPSGTSGTDTQYF.

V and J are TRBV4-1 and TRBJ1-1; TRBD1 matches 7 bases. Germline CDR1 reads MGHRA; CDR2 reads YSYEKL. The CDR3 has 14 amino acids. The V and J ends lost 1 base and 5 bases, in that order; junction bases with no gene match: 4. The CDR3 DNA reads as TGCGCCAGCAGCCAAGGACAGGGCTGGACTGAAGCTTTCTTT. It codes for CASSQGQGWTEAFF.

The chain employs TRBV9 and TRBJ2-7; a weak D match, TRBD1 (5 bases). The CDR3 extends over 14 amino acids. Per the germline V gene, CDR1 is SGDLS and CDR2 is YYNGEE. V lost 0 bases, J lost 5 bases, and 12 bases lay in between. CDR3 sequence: CASSVEGMGNEQYF. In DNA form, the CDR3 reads TGTGCCAGCAGCGTAGAGGGGATGGGGAACGAGCAGTACTTC.

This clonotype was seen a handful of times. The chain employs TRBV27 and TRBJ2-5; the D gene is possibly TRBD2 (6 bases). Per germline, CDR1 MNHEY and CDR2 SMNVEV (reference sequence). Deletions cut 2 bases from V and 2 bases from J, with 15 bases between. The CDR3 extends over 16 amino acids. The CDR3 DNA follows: TGTGCCAGCAGTTTACTTCCGGGGGTCGGGCAAGAGACCCAGTACTTC. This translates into CASSLLPGVGQETQYF.

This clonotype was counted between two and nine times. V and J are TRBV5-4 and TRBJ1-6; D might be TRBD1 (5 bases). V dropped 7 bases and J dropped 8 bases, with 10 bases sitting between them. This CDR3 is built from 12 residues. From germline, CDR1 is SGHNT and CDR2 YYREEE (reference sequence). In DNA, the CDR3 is TGTGCCAGCGGCAGGGAAGATTCACCCCTCCACTTT. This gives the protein CASGREDSPLHF.

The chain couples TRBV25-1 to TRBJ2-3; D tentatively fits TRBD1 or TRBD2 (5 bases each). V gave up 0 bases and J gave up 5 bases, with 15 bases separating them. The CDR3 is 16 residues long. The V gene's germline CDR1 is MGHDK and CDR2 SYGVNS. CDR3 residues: CASSEYRTPRGDTQYF. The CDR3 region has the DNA TGTGCCAGCAGTGAATATAGGACTCCGAGGGGAGATACGCAGTATTTT.

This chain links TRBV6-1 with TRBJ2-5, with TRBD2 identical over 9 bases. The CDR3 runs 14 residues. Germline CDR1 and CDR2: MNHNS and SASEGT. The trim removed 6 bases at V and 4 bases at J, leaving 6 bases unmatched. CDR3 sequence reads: CASRASGVGETQYF. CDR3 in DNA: TGTGCCAGCAGGGCTAGCGGGGTGGGAGAGACCCAGTACTTC.

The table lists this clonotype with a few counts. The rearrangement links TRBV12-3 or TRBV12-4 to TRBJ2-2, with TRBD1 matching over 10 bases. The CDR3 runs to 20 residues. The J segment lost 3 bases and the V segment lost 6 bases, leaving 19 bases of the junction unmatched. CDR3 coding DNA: TGTGCCAGCAGACCCACCTTACTGGGACAGGGGCCGTGGGACACCGGGGAGCTGTTTTTT. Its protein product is CASRPTLLGQGPWDTGELFF.

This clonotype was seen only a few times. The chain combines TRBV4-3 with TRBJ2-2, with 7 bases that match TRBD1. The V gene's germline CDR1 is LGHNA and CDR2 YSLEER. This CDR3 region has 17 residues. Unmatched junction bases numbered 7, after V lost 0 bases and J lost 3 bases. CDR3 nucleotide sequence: TGCGCCAGCAGCCAAGAAATGGGAACAGGGGACACCGGGGAGCTGTTTTTT. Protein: CASSQEMGTGDTGELFF.

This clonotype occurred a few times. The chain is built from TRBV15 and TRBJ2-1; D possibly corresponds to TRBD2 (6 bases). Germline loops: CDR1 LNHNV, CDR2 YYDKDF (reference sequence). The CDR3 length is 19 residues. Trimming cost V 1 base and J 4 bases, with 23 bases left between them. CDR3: CATSRVWRDVVLEYNEQFF. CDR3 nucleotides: TGTGCCACCAGCAGAGTTTGGAGGGACGTCGTTCTCGAATACAATGAGCAGTTCTTC.

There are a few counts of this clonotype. The CDR3 spells CASSFKGPLQSGTDTQYF. The CDR3 DNA is TGTGCCAGCAGTTTTAAGGGTCCTCTACAGTCTGGGACAGATACGCAGTATTTT. This chain joins TRBV27 and TRBJ2-3; D is unresolved. The CDR3 has 18 residues. Trimming shortened V by 3 bases and J by 3 bases, and 22 bases separated the two germline ends. Germline V CDR1 and CDR2: MNHEY, SMNVEV (reference sequence).

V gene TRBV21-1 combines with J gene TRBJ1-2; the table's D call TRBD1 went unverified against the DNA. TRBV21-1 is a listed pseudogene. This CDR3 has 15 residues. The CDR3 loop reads CASSKGGISDYGYTF. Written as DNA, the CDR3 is TGTGCCAGCAGCAAAGGGGGGATCTCAGACTATGGCTACACCTTC.

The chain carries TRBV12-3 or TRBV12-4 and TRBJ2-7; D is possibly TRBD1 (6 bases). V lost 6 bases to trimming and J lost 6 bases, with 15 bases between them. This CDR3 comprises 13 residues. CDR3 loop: CASSSGHSPEQYF. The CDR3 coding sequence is TGTGCCAGCAGCTCGGGACATTCACCCGAGCAGTACTTC.

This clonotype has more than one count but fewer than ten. CDR3 residues: CASRESSTDTQYF. The CDR3 DNA is TGTGCCAGCAGGGAATCTAGCACAGATACGCAGTATTTT. The V and J genes are TRBV7-3 and TRBJ2-3; no firm D call. Deletions cut 6 bases from V and 0 bases from J, with 7 bases between. Germline CDR1 reads SGHTA; CDR2 reads FQGTGA. The CDR3 extends over 13 amino acids.

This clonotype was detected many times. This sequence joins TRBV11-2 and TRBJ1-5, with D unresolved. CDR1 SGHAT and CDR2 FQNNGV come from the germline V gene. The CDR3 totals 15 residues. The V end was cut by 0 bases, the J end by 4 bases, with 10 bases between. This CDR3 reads CASSLERGNNQPQHF. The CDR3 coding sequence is TGTGCCAGCAGCTTAGAACGGGGTAATAATCAGCCCCAGCATTTT.

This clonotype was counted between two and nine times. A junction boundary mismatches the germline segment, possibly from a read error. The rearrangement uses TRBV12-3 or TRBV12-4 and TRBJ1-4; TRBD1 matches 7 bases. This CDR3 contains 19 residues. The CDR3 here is CASSLAAPTGLSSNEKLFF. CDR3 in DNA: TGTGCCAGCAGTTTAGCTGCCCCGACAGGGTTGAGTTCTAACGAAAAACTGTTTTTT.

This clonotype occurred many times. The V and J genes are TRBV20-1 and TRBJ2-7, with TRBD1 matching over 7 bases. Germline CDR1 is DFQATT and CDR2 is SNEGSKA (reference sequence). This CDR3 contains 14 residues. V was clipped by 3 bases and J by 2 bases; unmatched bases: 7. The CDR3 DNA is TGCAGTGCTAGGAGGGACAGATTAACCTACGAGCAGTACTTC. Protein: CSARRDRLTYEQYF.